This T cell receptor beta chain is from a study of breast tumors, draining lymph nodes, adjacent tissues. Axillary draining lymph nodes of breast cancer patients supplied the node samples. This clonotype appeared many times. Germline assignment: CDR1 WNHNN and CDR2 SYGVQD (reference sequence). Trimming took off 0 bases at V and 4 bases at J, with 13 bases between the two ends. The CDR3 is made up of 16 amino acids. In TCRdb, the multiplex PCR reads were re-called with MiXCR into one record per CDR3 protein. The table lists 100,000 or so distinct CDR3 sequences, approximately 22% of them singletons. The sample was axillary lymph node tissue. This clonotype originated in a female donor with breast cancer. Some clones in this sample may be carry-over from other donors' samples. The V and J genes are TRBV10-1 and TRBJ2-1; possible D gene TRBD2, 6 bases. This chain's CDR3 is CASSESVAAPYNEQFF. In DNA form, the CDR3 reads TGCGCCAGCAGTGAGTCGGTAGCGGCGCCATACAATGAGCAGTTCTTC.